This T cell receptor (beta chain) was captured in a study of blood T cell repertoires in COVID-19. About the study: Donors in the United States, Italy and Spain gave samples during acute or convalescent COVID-19.

Germline V gene sequence: CDR1 MDHEN, CDR2 SYDVKM. The CDR3 runs 16 residues. Trimming took 5 bases from V and 6 from J; bases not matched to a gene: 11. Authors' data handling: Amplification from reference gene primers served as the basis for estimated nucleated cell counts. Sequencing used immunoSEQ multiplex PCR; TCRdb keeps in-frame clones, though not all of them. V, J and clone size are taken as reported in that table, and D and trimming were inferred from the DNA itself. The sample carries approximately 190,000 clones, approximately 84% recorded once. This TCR was sampled from a woman aged 70-85 years with active or convalescent COVID-19. The chain joins TRBV28 to TRBJ2-4, with TRBD1 identical over 9 bases. Sequencing input: peripheral blood. This CDR3 reads CASSPPTGGLTNIQYF. In DNA form, the CDR3 reads TGTGCCAGCAGTCCGCCAACAGGGGGCCTAACAAACATTCAGTACTTC. Full variable domain (outside the CDR3, taken from reference TRBV28 and TRBJ2-4): DVKVTQSSRYLVKRTGEKVFLECVQDMDHENMFWYRQDPGLGLRLIYFSYDVKMKEKGDIPEGYSVSREKKERFSLILESASTNQTSMYLCASSPPTGGLTNIQYFGAGTRLSVL.